This T cell receptor beta chain was observed in a study of CD8 T cells in Susac syndrome. Notes on the study in general: That the number of individuals in its TCR sequencing and HLA analysis was relatively small was acknowledged by the study.

Sequencing of TCR beta drew on CD8+ and CD4+ T cells from blood. The germline CDR1 and CDR2 sequences are MRHNA and SNTAGT. The V end lost 3 bases, the J end lost 6 bases, and 9 bases lay between the germline ends. This CDR3 has 13 amino acids. RNA totalling about 0.5 to 1 ug underwent reverse transcription with random hexamers. A multiplex approach, immunoSEQ multiplex PCR, amplified TCR beta CDR3 across 54 Vbeta and 13 Jbeta. In TCRdb, the immunoSEQ multiplex PCR reads were re-called with MiXCR into one record per CDR3 protein. The sample holds just over 80,000 distinct CDR3 sequences; around 94% are singletons and the top ten take 0.26%. Of note for this clonotype: The antigen remains unidentified.

The rearrangement uses TRBV6-4 and TRBJ2-1, with no clear D. What was sequenced was CD8+ T cells from PBMCs. The clonotype originates from a human donor in good health. This CDR3 is CASSEGSFNEQFF. CDR3 sequence (DNA): TGTGCCAGCAGTGAAGGTAGCTTCAATGAGCAGTTCTTC.